A selection of T cell receptor beta chains follows, all from one sample in a study of graft-versus-host responses after intestinal transplantation. Produced via immunoSEQ multiplex PCR; TCRdb's table is partial and in-frame only. The repertoire holds tens of thousands of clones, with less than 90% as singletons. What these receptors recognize is not known. This specimen was unstimulated CD8+ T cells sorted from spleen or lymph node cells, taken before intestinal transplant. The receptors shown here come from a human donor who received an intestinal transplant. Both conserved end residues are part of each CDR3. The order of the fields is clone size, V gene, J gene, CDR3 protein. The size field is filled for only some rows; it gives once, few, many or a size class.

NA,TRBV6-1,TRBJ2-7,CASSVLGLASYSYEQYF
NA,TRBV30,TRBJ2-7,CAWSSPSSGTYEQYF
NA,TRBV19,TRBJ1-1,CASSAGPMNTEAFF
NA,TRBV19,TRBJ1-1,CASSMGRVPYTEAFF
few,TRBV5-4,TRBJ2-7,CASSLGPTSEQYF
NA,TRBV5-1,TRBJ2-1,CASGDRGLYNEQFF
NA,TRBV7-3,TRBJ2-1,CASSPGGYNEQFF
few,TRBV25-1,TRBJ1-1,CASSESLWGAAEAFF
NA,TRBV10-3,TRBJ2-7,CAISPMRGVGYEQYF
few,TRBV19,TRBJ2-1,CASSINEFDQCEQFF
NA,TRBV7-9,TRBJ2-7,CASSPGLAGGPGYEQYF
NA,TRBV6-5,TRBJ2-7,CASSYIGLTYEQYF
NA,TRBV4-1,TRBJ1-6,CASSPGTNSPLHF
NA,TRBV11-2,TRBJ2-7,CASSFILAGVFYEQYF
once,TRBV28,TRBJ2-7,CASSLSGNLYEQYF
once,TRBV9,TRBJ2-1,CASSVVSGSSYNEQFF
NA,TRBV7-6,TRBJ1-5,CASSLGSTNQPQHF
NA,TRBV28,TRBJ2-5,CASSLNQETQYF
few,TRBV6-5,TRBJ2-7,CASSYSPLAGVYEQYF
NA,TRBV6-5,TRBJ2-3,CASSYSRGYTDTQYF
NA,TRBV4-2,TRBJ2-5,CASSQEAVETQYF
once,TRBV2,TRBJ2-3,CASSLVSTDTQYF
NA,TRBV13,TRBJ2-7,CASSLGDSYEQYF
NA,TRBV27,TRBJ2-4,CASSPPERLAKNIQYF
NA,TRBV29-1,TRBJ2-5,CSVEVFPVAGKETQYF
NA,TRBV11-3,TRBJ1-5,CASSLGPGRPSLRSLTQHF
NA,TRBV18,TRBJ1-5,CASSPVEGNQPQHF
NA,TRBV2,TRBJ2-3,CASSEGPGATDTQYF
NA,TRBV6-5,TRBJ2-1,CASTSLAVEGNEQFF
NA,TRBV7-9,TRBJ2-1,CASGLAGALYNEQFF
NA,TRBV5-6,TRBJ2-2,CASSSTRLSGRFAGELFF
NA,TRBV9,TRBJ2-1,CASSGQGNEQFF
few,TRBV7-4,TRBJ2-2,CASSPRDTNTGELFF
NA,TRBV9,TRBJ1-1,CASSAPRGTEAFF
NA,TRBV27,TRBJ2-1,CASSPGRGYNEQFF
NA,TRBV7-2,TRBJ2-1,CASSSPWGEQFF
NA,TRBV27,TRBJ2-1,CASSLSSGTLYNEQFF
NA,TRBV7-9,NA,CASGGDTYEQYF
NA,TRBV7-9,TRBJ1-2,CASSLVLRGYYGYTF
once,TRBV4-1,TRBJ2-1,CASSHLSGDNEQFF
NA,TRBV4-2,TRBJ2-5,CASSQPSGLAGGPETQYF
NA,TRBV20-1,TRBJ2-3,CSASLDTQYF
NA,TRBV4-1,TRBJ2-1,CASSQDRGDPLYNEQFF
NA,TRBV6-5,TRBJ1-1,CASTWGREAFF